This TCR beta chain was sequenced for a study of response to subunit inactivated influenza vaccine. This clonotype was detected a few times. Trimming left V 0 bases short and J 4 bases short, with 16 bases between. Germline CDR1 reads DFQATT; CDR2 reads SNEGSKA (reference sequence). CDR3 length: 15 amino acids. TCRdb re-called the RT-PCR reads with MiXCR, one entry per CDR3 protein. The sample yields roughly 790,000 distinct CDR3 sequences, around 20% seen once. The source is a middle-aged man who received an inactivated influenza vaccine. This specimen was PBMCs from blood, taken more than 4 days after vaccination. This chain connects TRBV20-1 to TRBJ2-7, with a weak D call TRBD1 (5 bases). As DNA, the CDR3 is TGCAGTGCTAGAGATGATGGGGCGCTGTGGTACGAGCAGTACTTC. Protein: CSARDDGALWYEQYF.